This entry is about one TCR beta chain. Its antigen is currently unknown. The data were obtained in a study of T cell responses to AZD1222 COVID-19 vaccine. Using immunoSEQ multiplex PCR, the repertoire was profiled, and TCRdb retains in-frame clones only, with some absent. Found here are about 130,000 clones, 94% of them singletons; the top ten hold roughly 6.6%. Study results and limitations: Spike was spanned by vaccine-associated CD4 TCRs, with dominance at 160-218 and 743-854. When two AZD1222 doses had been given, Spike-specific TCR breadth and depth rose.

The CDR3 contains 14 residues. Per germline, CDR1 LNHDA and CDR2 SQIVND (reference sequence). The ends were cut back, 2 bases at V and 5 bases at J, with 10 bases in the middle. Sequences were derived from peripheral blood, sampled on day 0 of AZD1222 vaccination. This receptor was identified in an adult in good health. The V and J genes are TRBV19 and TRBJ1-5; tentative D call: TRBD1 (5 bases). The DNA for the CDR3 is TGTGCCAGTAGTATACTGGGGACGGATCAGCCCCAGCATTTT. This codes for CASSILGTDQPQHF.